The 15 T cell receptor beta chains below come from one sample, sequenced in a study of cytomegalovirus exposure and HLA in healthy donors. Use of 60 Vbeta and 13 Jbeta primers characterized the PCR. Assay: immunoSEQ multiplex PCR; the TCRdb copy retains only in-frame clones and omits some. The sample spans 200,000 to 250,000 clones; the ten largest clones claim around 0.95%. The sequencing input was PBMCs. The receptor set was obtained from a woman younger than 45 in good health and CMV-seropositive.

V and J are TRBV6-1 and TRBJ2-5; D possibly corresponds to TRBD1 (5 bases). Germline CDR1 and CDR2: MNHNS and SASEGT. V was trimmed by 1 base and J by 3 bases, leaving 15 bases between them. The CDR3 has 16 residues. The CDR3 DNA is TGTGCCAGCAGTGAAGGGGCTAGAAGGGGTGAAGAGACCCAGTACTTC. Amino acid sequence: CASSEGARRGEETQYF.

The chain has TRBV6-6 and TRBJ2-7; 8 bases match TRBD2. Germline V gives CDR1 MNHNY, CDR2 SVGAGI (reference sequence). CDR3 size: 15 residues. With 6 bases clipped from V and 0 bases from J, the junction kept 7 bases outside the gene matches. The CDR3 reads CASRHTGGASYEQYF. The CDR3 DNA follows: TGTGCCAGCAGACACACCGGGGGGGCCTCCTACGAGCAGTACTTC.

The chain links TRBV28 to TRBJ2-7, with 11 positions matching TRBD2. The CDR3 extends over 13 amino acids. V dropped 5 bases and J dropped 4; count of bases not matched to a gene: 1. CDR1 and CDR2 (germline): MDHEN, SYDVKM. CDR3 region: CASSPSGRYEQYF. The CDR3 DNA sequence: TGTGCCAGCAGTCCTAGCGGGAGGTACGAGCAGTACTTC. The variable domain in full, completed from reference TRBV28 and TRBJ2-7, reads DVKVTQSSRYLVKRTGEKVFLECVQDMDHENMFWYRQDPGLGLRLIYFSYDVKMKEKGDIPEGYSVSREKKERFSLILESASTNQTSMYLCASSPSGRYEQYFGPGTRLTVT.

J is TRBJ1-2 and V is TRBV29-1, with 11 bases identical to TRBD1. CDR3 length: 16 residues. Germline values: CDR1 SQVTM, CDR2 ANQGSEA. Losses at the gene ends were 6 bases for V and 4 bases for J; bases not matched to a gene: 13. CDR3 in DNA: TGCAGCGTGAACCGGGACAGGGGGTTTGTGCCCTATGGCTACACCTTC. Translation: CSVNRDRGFVPYGYTF.

The chain couples TRBV7-9 to TRBJ1-1, with 7 nucleotides matching TRBD1. Germline V gene lookup returns CDR1 SEHNR and CDR2 FQNEAQ (reference sequence). This CDR3 has 13 residues. With 2 bases clipped from V and 6 bases from J, the junction kept 3 bases outside the gene matches. CDR3 sequence: CASSLRQGSEAFF. In nucleotides, the CDR3 is TGTGCCAGCAGCTTACGACAGGGCTCTGAAGCTTTCTTT.

Here the CDR3 DNA reads TGTGCCATCAGTGAGTCGACTCAGGGTGGGACCATATATTTT. Its protein product is CAISESTQGGTIYF. V usage is TRBV10-3 and J usage is TRBJ1-3; a weak D match, TRBD1 (5 bases). The V end was cut by 0 bases, the J end by 10 bases, with 13 bases between. The CDR3 sequence is 14 residues long. The germline CDR1 and CDR2 sequences are ENHRY and SYGVKD.

This rearrangement joins TRBV7-9 to TRBJ2-1; 9 bases match TRBD1. Germline values: CDR1 SEHNR, CDR2 FQNEAQ (reference sequence). V trimming: 7 bases; J trimming: 6 bases; junction bases outside the gene matches: 13. This CDR3 comprises 16 residues. The CDR3 spells CASTYRWDRVGNEQFF. The CDR3 DNA sequence: TGTGCCAGCACCTACCGATGGGACAGGGTGGGCAATGAGCAGTTCTTC.

The chain combines TRBV12-5 with TRBJ2-5; TRBD1 matches at 11 bases. The ends lost 6 bases at V and 5 bases at J; junction bases unmatched: 5. The length of the CDR3 is 14 residues. Looked up from germline, CDR1 is LGHNT and CDR2 is FRNRAP. The CDR3 spells CASGSGQGVETQYF. The CDR3, as DNA: TGTGCTAGTGGCTCGGGACAGGGGGTTGAGACCCAGTACTTC.

The chain uses TRBV28 and TRBJ2-7; TRBD2 is a possible D gene (6 bases). This CDR3 comprises 15 residues. Per germline, CDR1 MDHEN and CDR2 SYDVKM. V dropped 4 bases and J dropped 2 bases, with 15 bases sitting between them. The CDR3 DNA is TGTGCCAGCAGTTCCGCCGGGACTTATACCTACGAGCAGTACTTC. Its translation is CASSSAGTYTYEQYF.

The chain has TRBV5-1 and TRBJ2-1; 7 bases line up with TRBD1. CDR1 is SGHRS and CDR2 is YFSETQ in the germline V gene. V shed 4 bases, J shed 3 bases, and the junction held 7 bases outside the gene matches. The length of the CDR3 is 15 residues. The chain's CDR3 is CASSVRDRDYNEQFF. CDR3 in DNA: TGCGCCAGCAGCGTCCGGGACAGAGACTACAATGAGCAGTTCTTC.

The chain joins TRBV6-5 to TRBJ1-1, with 7 bases identical to TRBD1. The CDR3 length is 13 residues. The V segment lost 6 bases and the J segment 3 bases; nucleotides outside the gene matches: 4. Per germline, CDR1 MNHEY and CDR2 SVGAGI. The CDR3 here is CASSPQGDTEAFF. The CDR3 region has the DNA TGTGCCAGCAGCCCGCAGGGGGACACTGAAGCTTTCTTT.

The rearrangement joins TRBV9 to TRBJ2-3; 8 bases line up with TRBD1. The V gene end was trimmed by 2 bases and the J gene end by 4 bases; junction bases not matched to a gene: 3. The CDR3 length is 14 residues. Germline assignment: CDR1 SGDLS and CDR2 YYNGEE. The DNA for the CDR3 is TGTGCCAGCAGCGTGGCAGGGGGCTCAGATACGCAGTATTTT. As protein: CASSVAGGSDTQYF.

The chain couples TRBV28 to TRBJ2-5; 7 bases agree with TRBD1. CDR3 length: 18 amino acids. J was trimmed by 2 bases and V by 4 bases; bases with no gene match: 16. Germline CDR1 is MDHEN and CDR2 is SYDVKM. The CDR3 nucleotides are TGTGCCAGCAGTTCACCATCTCCGGGACAGCACCCACAAGAGACCCAGTACTTC. Translating gives CASSSPSPGQHPQETQYF.

V is TRBV7-7 and J is TRBJ2-5; D gene ambiguous. The length of the CDR3 is 13 residues. Trimming pared 2 bases from V and 1 base from J, leaving 5 bases between. Germline V CDR1 and CDR2: SSHAT, FNYEAQ (reference sequence). The CDR3: CASSLNSQETQYF. The CDR3 bases are TGTGCCAGCAGCTTAAACAGCCAAGAGACCCAGTACTTC.

The rearrangement links TRBV18 to TRBJ1-2; 8 bases fit TRBD1. J gave up 7 bases and V 2 bases, and 3 bases lay outside the gene matches. This CDR3 is 13 amino acids long. Germline CDR1 reads KGHSH; CDR2 reads LQKENI. In DNA form, the CDR3 reads TGTGCCAGCTCACCAGGACAGGGTGGTGGCTACACCTTC. Translating it yields CASSPGQGGGYTF.